This record concerns one T cell receptor beta chain sequence. No antigen is known for it. This entry belongs to a study of shared clonotypes between healthy human individuals. Study-level findings and limits: Apart from blood, nothing was sampled; tissue repertoires likely differ.

Positive CCR7 selection of CD45RO-negative cells yielded the naive CD8 cells, and terminally differentiated effector memory CD45RA+ cells were excluded. The CDR3 has 15 amino acids. Trimming left V 4 bases short and J 3 bases short, with 13 bases between. Germline V gives CDR1 SGHTA, CDR2 FQGNSA. At deep level, the assay was performed. Only in-frame clones appear in the TCRdb table, and some are missing; sequencing was by immunoSEQ multiplex PCR. The table includes about 2.1 million clones, just over 90% detected once. The J gene is TRBJ2-1, the V gene TRBV7-2; D is perhaps TRBD1 or TRBD2 (6 bases each). Sequenced sample: naive CD8+ T cells from PBMCs. This receptor was taken from a man between 18 and 29 years old in good health. Some clones in this sample may be carry-over from other donors' samples. This chain's CDR3 is CASSWGAGDYNEQFF. The DNA for the CDR3 is TGTGCCAGCAGCTGGGGGGCAGGGGACTACAATGAGCAGTTCTTC. The full variable domain, its missing parts supplied by reference TRBV7-2 and TRBJ2-1, is GAGVSQSPSNKVTEKGKDVELRCDPISGHTALYWYRQSLGQGLEFLIYFQGNSAPDKSGLPSDRFSAERTGGSVSTLTIQRTQQEDSAVYLCASSWGAGDYNEQFFGPGTRLTVL.